The text below deals with one T cell receptor beta chain. These data come from a study of beta chain features in type 1 diabetes. Purity (above 95%) was reached by all sorted populations. The investigators reverse transcribed all of the isolated RNA, so they sequenced expressed TCRB transcripts. TCRdb's copy holds only in-frame clones and misses some; the assay was immunoSEQ multiplex PCR. The data hold more than 150,000 clones, with 11% observed a single time. The CDR3 consists of 14 residues. V was trimmed by 3 bases and J by 0 bases, leaving 6 bases between them. CDR1 MNHEY and CDR2 SMNVEV come from the germline V gene (reference sequence).

The receptor comes from a young man in good health. The chain employs TRBV27 and TRBJ1-5; D not resolved. The sequencing sample was made of central memory CD4+ T cells from blood. The DNA for the CDR3 is TGTGCCAGCAGTTTTAGATATAGCAATCAGCCCCAGCATTTT. This sequence encodes CASSFRYSNQPQHF.